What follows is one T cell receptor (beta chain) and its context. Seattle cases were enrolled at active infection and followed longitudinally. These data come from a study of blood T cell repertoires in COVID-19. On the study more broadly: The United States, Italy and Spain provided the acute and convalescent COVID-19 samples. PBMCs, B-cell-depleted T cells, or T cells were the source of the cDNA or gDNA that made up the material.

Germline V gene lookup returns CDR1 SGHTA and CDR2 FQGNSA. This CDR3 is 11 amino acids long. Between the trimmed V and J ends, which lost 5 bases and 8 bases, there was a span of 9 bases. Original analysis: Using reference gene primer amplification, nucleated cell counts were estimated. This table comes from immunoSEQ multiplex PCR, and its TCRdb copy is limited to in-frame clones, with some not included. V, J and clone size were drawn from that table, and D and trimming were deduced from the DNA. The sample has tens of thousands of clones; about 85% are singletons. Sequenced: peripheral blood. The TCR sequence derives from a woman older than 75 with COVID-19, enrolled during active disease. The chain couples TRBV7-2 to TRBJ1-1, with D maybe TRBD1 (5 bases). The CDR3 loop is CASSAHREAFF. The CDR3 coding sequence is TGTGCCAGCAGCGCGCACAGGGAAGCTTTCTTT. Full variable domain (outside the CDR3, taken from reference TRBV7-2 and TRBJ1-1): GAGVSQSPSNKVTEKGKDVELRCDPISGHTALYWYRQSLGQGLEFLIYFQGNSAPDKSGLPSDRFSAERTGGSVSTLTIQRTQQEDSAVYLCASSAHREAFFGQGTRLTVV.